At least ten counts were recorded for the clone carrying this T cell receptor (beta chain). Its antigen remains unidentified. The missing CDR3 end, 3 residues past where the read stops, is filled in from the germline J gene. The CDR3 consists of 15 residues. The V gene's germline CDR1 is KGHSH and CDR2 LQKENI. V shed 4 bases and J 0 bases; nucleotides not matched to a gene: 4. The data originate from a study of T cell clonality in common variable immunodeficiency. The study, taken as a whole, reports: Reportedly, TCR beta sequences from common variable immunodeficiency showed fewer deletions and N-nucleotide insertions. CVID patient heterogeneity limited repertoire-clinical complication correlations.

Patients and controls were mostly of Caucasian heritage. Sequencing used immunoSEQ multiplex PCR; TCRdb keeps in-frame clones, though not all of them. The sample yields about 26,000 clones, without any singletons. The sample taken for sequencing was peripheral blood mononuclear cells. This clonotype was obtained from a human donor with common variable immunodeficiency. The genes are TRBV18 and TRBJ2-7, with 9 bases lining up with TRBD1. The DNA read from the CDR3 is TGTGCCAGCTCACAAGAGACAGGGGGCTCCTACGAG. It translates to CASSQETGGSYE. The CDR3 in full is CASSQETGGSYEQYF.